This TCR beta chain was sequenced in a study of blood T cells in healthy people across ages. Study outcomes and limitations: CMV status of donors was not determined, possibly confounding expanded clonotype changes. Naive and antigen-experienced cells were not separated, limiting conclusive comparison. Diversity of TCR beta per million T cells declined in a roughly linear way with age.

Each donor was a healthy Caucasian individual from Russia, aged about 6 to 90. CDR3 length equals 11 residues. Germline lookup yields CDR1 MDHEN and CDR2 SYDVKM. The ends were cut back, 11 bases at V and 2 bases at J, with 9 bases in the middle. Primers used in a second PCR of roughly 7 to 12 cycles were a sample-barcoded 5' primer and a J-beta primer mix. TCRdb re-analysed the 5' RACE reads in MiXCR, keeping a single row per CDR3 protein. The table has 1.8 million or so distinct CDR3 sequences, around 42% seen once; the top ten hold 23%. Note on this clonotype: Antigen specificity is unknown.

The material sequenced was blood. The chain has TRBV28 and TRBJ1-2; tentatively, D is TRBD1 (5 bases). The TCR was taken from a human donor in good health. The CDR3 region is CAAQENYGYTF. CDR3 sequence (DNA): TGTGCCGCACAGGAAAACTATGGCTACACCTTC.